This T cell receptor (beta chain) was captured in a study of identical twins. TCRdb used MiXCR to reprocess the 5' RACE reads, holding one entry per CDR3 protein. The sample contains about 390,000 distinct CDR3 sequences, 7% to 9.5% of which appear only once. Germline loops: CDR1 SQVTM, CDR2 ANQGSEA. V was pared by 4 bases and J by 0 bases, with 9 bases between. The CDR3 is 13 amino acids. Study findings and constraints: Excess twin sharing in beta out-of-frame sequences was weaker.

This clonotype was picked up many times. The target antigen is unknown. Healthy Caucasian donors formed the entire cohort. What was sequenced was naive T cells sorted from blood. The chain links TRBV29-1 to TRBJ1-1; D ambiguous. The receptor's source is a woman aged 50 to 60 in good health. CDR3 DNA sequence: TGCAGCGTTGTTAGTTCGCTGAACACTGAAGCTTTCTTT. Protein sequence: CSVVSSLNTEAFF.